This TCR beta chain was sequenced during a study of response to subunit inactivated influenza vaccine. Notes on the study in general: There was a suggestion from the authors that each seasonal influenza vaccination recruits few new T cells.

Of note for this clonotype: Antigen: not known.

TCRdb re-analysed the RT-PCR reads in MiXCR, keeping a single row per CDR3 protein. The repertoire has about 780,000 distinct CDR3 sequences, about 18% of them found once; the top ten carry approximately 11%. The sample was PBMCs from blood, taken approximately 5 days after vaccination. This receptor was identified in a man in his forties or fifties who received an inactivated influenza vaccine.

The CDR3 DNA reads TGTGCCAGCAGCTCACGACTAGCGCAGCTGTTTTTT. Translating gives CASSSRLAQLFF. This sequence joins TRBV7-2 and TRBJ2-2; 8 bases map to TRBD2. Germline V lookup: CDR1 SGHTA, CDR2 FQGNSA. V trimming: 4 bases; J trimming: 12 bases; junction bases outside the gene matches: 4. This CDR3 region has 12 residues.